This T cell receptor (beta chain) was documented in a study of T cells after yellow fever vaccination. In the study overall: The fractions with low cell numbers were processed using SMART-Seq v4 Ultra Low Input.

Germline CDR1 MNHEY, CDR2 SMNVEV (reference sequence). Trimming removed 7 bases from V and 4 bases from J, with 19 bases in between. The CDR3 totals 15 residues. This clonotype was seen more than once but under ten times. Its specificity is unknown. Study-wide results and limits: Post-booster repertoires again held most primary-vaccination clones (about 96% CD4, 75% to 90% CD8). On re-exposure, the response was weaker but peaked faster, at day 5 versus 15.

UMIs were added to TCR cDNA along with a universal primer site when it was made by 5'RACE template switching. TCRdb reprocessed the 5' RACE reads via MiXCR and lists one record per CDR3 protein. The repertoire has approximately 580,000 distinct CDR3 sequences, around 16% of them found once; the top ten carry around a sixth. This chain connects TRBV27 to TRBJ1-1; D unclear. This receptor was obtained from a man between 18 and 29 years old who received the YFV17D yellow fever vaccine. The source material was PBMCs, sampled 4 to 5 days after the first yellow fever vaccination. The CDR3 DNA reads as TGTGCCAGCACTATACTGCCTCTCGGGAGCACTGAAGCTTTCTTT. Its translation: CASTILPLGSTEAFF.